The entry below gives a single TCR beta chain sequence along with its context. This record belongs to a study of early T cells in non-severe SARS-CoV-2 infection. Trimming stripped 4 bases from V and 7 bases from J, with 9 bases between. The CDR3 is 13 residues long. Germline loops: CDR1 KGHDR, CDR2 SFDVKD. TCRdb fed the 5' RACE reads into MiXCR, producing one record per CDR3 protein. Among some 89,000 distinct CDR3 sequences, about 10% were seen once, and the ten largest hold just over 4.5%. This clonotype was sampled from an adult who was a healthcare worker with PCR-confirmed SARS-CoV-2 infection or an uninfected control (not recorded which). The specimen was whole blood, collected at baseline. The rearrangement joins TRBV24-1 to TRBJ2-2, with a tentative D call TRBD1 (5 bases). CDR3 residues: CATSEPGFGELFF. CDR3 nucleotides: TGTGCCACCAGTGAACCAGGGTTCGGGGAGCTGTTTTTT.